The 17 T cell receptor beta chains below come from one sample, sequenced in a study of a mutant IDH1 vaccine in newly diagnosed glioma. This table comes from immunoSEQ multiplex PCR, and its TCRdb copy is limited to in-frame clones, with some not included. Among nearly 30,000 clones listed, roughly 90% were seen once. These receptors' targets are unknown. Specified time point: week 5, during vaccination. Each vaccine dose was 300 ug of mutant IDH1 20-mer peptide, with topical imiquimod. The sample in question was peripheral blood mononuclear cells (PBMCs), obtained from a glioma patient whose treatment included an IDH1 peptide vaccine. All receptors derive from a middle-aged woman with glioma. Some clones in this sample may be carry-over from other donors' samples.

The chain has TRBV5-1 and TRBJ2-7; 11 nucleotides line up with TRBD2. The CDR3 loop spans 14 amino acids. The junction had 3 bases not matched to a gene; V was cut back by 3 bases and J by 4 bases. Germline CDR1 reads SGHRS; CDR2 reads YFSETQ. Here the CDR3 reads CASSSGLADYEQYF. CDR3 in DNA: TGCGCCAGCAGCTCGGGACTAGCGGATTACGAGCAGTACTTC.

V gene TRBV2 combines with J gene TRBJ2-7, with D possibly matching TRBD1 (5 bases). This CDR3 spans 14 amino acids. Germline values: CDR1 SNHLY, CDR2 FYNNEI. V shed 4 bases and J shed 3 bases, with 13 bases lying between them. The CDR3: CASSGQITIYEQYF. In nucleotides, the CDR3 is TGTGCCAGCAGTGGACAGATCACCATCTACGAGCAGTACTTC. The variable domain in full, with the rest retrieved from reference TRBV2 and TRBJ2-7, is EPEVTQTPSHQVTQMGQEVILRCVPISNHLYFYWYRQILGQKVEFLVSFYNNEISEKSEIFDDQFSVERPDGSNFTLKIRSTKLEDSAMYFCASSGQITIYEQYFGPGTRLTVT.

V gene TRBV11-3 combines with J gene TRBJ2-3, with 12 bases fitting TRBD2. The CDR3 is 17 amino acids. The V gene's germline CDR1 is SGHNT and CDR2 YENEEA. Unmatched junction bases numbered 7, after V lost 4 bases and J lost 2 bases. The CDR3 reads CASSSRTSGENTDTQYF. The CDR3 DNA follows: TGTGCCAGCAGCTCGCGGACTAGCGGGGAGAACACAGATACGCAGTATTTT.

The chain employs TRBV6-1 and TRBJ1-5; the D is unclear. The CDR3 is 14 amino acids. Deletions cut 6 bases from V and 4 bases from J, with 13 bases between. Germline values: CDR1 MNHNS, CDR2 SASEGT. The CDR3 spells CASSLDLSNQPQHF. CDR3 DNA: TGTGCCAGCAGCTTGGATCTGAGTAATCAGCCCCAGCATTTT.

The chain has TRBV6-6 and TRBJ2-5, with D unclear. Germline V gene data show CDR1 as MNHNY and CDR2 as SVGAGI (reference sequence). The germline V and J ends were trimmed by 7 bases and 5 bases, with 14 bases remaining between them. The length of the CDR3 is 13 residues. CDR3 nucleotides: TGTGCCAGCACCTCTGGGGTGGGGGAGACCCAGTACTTC. Translating gives CASTSGVGETQYF.

The chain has TRBV28 and TRBJ1-2; no definite D call. Germline V lookup: CDR1 MDHEN, CDR2 SYDVKM. CDR3 length: 14 residues. Trimming stripped 1 base from V and 0 bases from J, with 6 bases between. CDR3 bases: TGTGCCAGCAGTTTATCCGGGCCTAACTATGGCTACACCTTC. It is translated as CASSLSGPNYGYTF.

The J gene is TRBJ1-1, the V gene TRBV28, with no clear D. There are 14 residues in the CDR3. In germline, CDR1 is MDHEN, CDR2 SYDVKM. V was cut by 5 bases and J by 3 bases, with 13 bases left in between. The CDR3 reads CASSVLSGDTEAFF. In DNA form, the CDR3 reads TGTGCCAGCAGTGTGTTATCGGGAGACACTGAAGCTTTCTTT.

This chain links TRBV5-1 with TRBJ2-5; 12 bases fit TRBD2. The trim removed 2 bases at V and 5 bases at J, leaving 4 bases unmatched. Germline loops: CDR1 SGHRS, CDR2 YFSETQ. This CDR3 spans 15 amino acids. CDR3 region: CASSLTSGRSETQYF. The DNA of the CDR3 is TGCGCCAGCAGCTTAACTAGCGGGAGGTCGGAGACCCAGTACTTC.

V is TRBV18 and J is TRBJ2-1; no clear D gene. The CDR3 is made up of 13 amino acids. CDR1 and CDR2 from the germline V gene are KGHSH and LQKENI. Trimming shortened V by 6 bases and J by 7 bases, and 13 bases separated the two germline ends. Here the CDR3 DNA reads TGTGCCAGCTCCCTAAATTCCGGGAATGAGCAGTTCTTC. Its protein product is CASSLNSGNEQFF.

This clone was observed once. The V and J genes are TRBV19 and TRBJ1-4, with a weak D call TRBD1 (6 bases). Trimming shortened V by 7 bases and J by 8 bases, and 26 bases separated the two germline ends. The CDR3 covers 17 residues. Per the germline V gene, CDR1 is LNHDA and CDR2 is SQIVND (reference sequence). CDR3 coding DNA: TGTGCCAGTACCACCAACCGGGACACCGGACGGAAGGAAAAACTGTTTTTT. This sequence encodes CASTTNRDTGRKEKLFF.

This sequence joins TRBV29-1 and TRBJ2-3; TRBD2 matches 13 bases. J gave up 6 bases and V 6 bases, and 6 bases lay outside the gene matches. From germline, CDR1 is SQVTM and CDR2 ANQGSEA. This CDR3 comprises 14 residues. CDR3 amino acids: CSVRLAGGWDTQYF. CDR3 sequence (DNA): TGCAGCGTCAGACTAGCGGGGGGCTGGGATACGCAGTATTTT.

The rearrangement uses TRBV2 and TRBJ1-2; D is undetermined. Deletions cut 3 bases from V and 8 bases from J, with 7 bases between. The CDR3 totals 11 residues. Germline lookup yields CDR1 SNHLY and CDR2 FYNNEI. Here the CDR3 DNA reads TGTGCCAGCAGTGAGCAAGAGGGCTACACCTTC. It codes for CASSEQEGYTF.

This clone was picked up one time. The rearrangement joins TRBV28 to TRBJ2-5; a possible D gene is TRBD2 (6 bases). Deletions cut 6 bases from V and 3 bases from J, with 17 bases between. The CDR3 has 15 amino acids. CDR1 is MDHEN, CDR2 SYDVKM, per germline. The CDR3 DNA sequence: TGTGCCAGCAGCCAATGGGACTGGCGAAAAGAGACCCAGTACTTC. Translation gives CASSQWDWRKETQYF.

The rearrangement uses TRBV9 and TRBJ1-6; 7 positions match TRBD1. V trimming: 0 bases; J trimming: 6 bases; junction bases outside the gene matches: 9. Looked up from germline, CDR1 is SGDLS and CDR2 is YYNGEE. The length of the CDR3 is 17 residues. CDR3 sequence: CASSVDGQVTGNSPLHF. The CDR3 bases are TGTGCCAGCAGCGTAGACGGACAGGTCACCGGTAATTCACCCCTCCACTTT.

V is TRBV7-6 and J is TRBJ1-4; TRBD1 matches 8 bases. The CDR3 extends over 14 amino acids. Losses at the gene ends were 5 bases for V and 7 bases for J; bases not matched to a gene: 6. Germline values: CDR1 SGHVS, CDR2 FNYEAQ. The CDR3 is CASSLGQGSEKLFF. The CDR3 DNA sequence: TGTGCCAGCAGCCTAGGACAGGGAAGTGAAAAACTGTTTTTT.

This chain connects TRBV7-8 to TRBJ2-1; 9 positions match TRBD2. The CDR3 is made up of 15 amino acids. Germline values: CDR1 SGHVS, CDR2 FQNEAQ. V lost 4 bases to trimming and J lost 9 bases; unmatched junction nucleotides: 10. CDR3 loop: CASSSPRGRVFEQFF. The CDR3 bases are TGTGCCAGCAGCTCCCCCCGCGGGAGGGTCTTTGAGCAGTTCTTC.

The chain combines TRBV7-6 with TRBJ2-3, with D unresolved. Looked up from germline, CDR1 is SGHVS and CDR2 is FNYEAQ. V was clipped by 4 bases and J by 6 bases, with 8 bases between them. The CDR3 length is 12 residues. This CDR3 reads CASSSVGDTQYF. CDR3 nucleotide sequence: TGTGCCAGCAGCTCGGTAGGGGATACGCAGTATTTT. Full variable domain (outside the CDR3, taken from reference TRBV7-6 and TRBJ2-3): GAGVSQSPRYKVTKRGQDVALRCDPISGHVSLYWYRQALGQGPEFLTYFNYEAQQDKSGLPNDRFSAERPEGSISTLTIQRTEQRDSAMYRCASSSVGDTQYFGPGTRLTVL.